This entry lists 29 T cell receptor beta chains sequenced from one sample in a study of blood T cell repertoires in COVID-19. This table comes from immunoSEQ multiplex PCR, and its TCRdb copy is limited to in-frame clones, with some not included. The sample has around 60,000 clones, approximately 82% seen once; the top ten hold approximately 3.4%. Sequences were obtained from peripheral blood. Receptors were obtained from an elderly woman with acute or convalescent COVID-19.

V is TRBV3-1 (or the pseudogene TRBV3-2) and J is TRBJ2-5; D perhaps matches TRBD1 (5 bases). This CDR3 is 15 amino acids long. The germline V gene has CDR1 LGHDT and CDR2 YNNKEL (reference sequence). The V and J ends lost 0 bases and 2 bases respectively, with 10 bases between them. The CDR3 protein is CASSQDMTAQETQYF. The CDR3 DNA is TGTGCCAGCAGCCAAGATATGACAGCGCAAGAGACCCAGTACTTC.

This chain connects TRBV12-5 to TRBJ2-5, with 7 nucleotides matching TRBD1. The junction had 12 bases not matched to a gene; V was cut back by 6 bases and J by 5 bases. The CDR3 length is 15 residues. The V gene's germline CDR1 is LGHNT and CDR2 FRNRAP. CDR3 residues: CASGFSTGRRETQYF. The CDR3 DNA reads TGTGCTAGTGGGTTTTCGACAGGGCGACGGGAGACCCAGTACTTC. The full variable domain, completed using reference TRBV12-5 and TRBJ2-5, is DARVTQTPRHKVTEMGQEVTMRCQPILGHNTVFWYRQTMMQGLELLAYFRNRAPLDDSGMPKDRFSAEMPDATLATLKIQPSEPRDSAVYFCASGFSTGRRETQYFGPGTRLLVL.

This sequence joins TRBV9 and TRBJ2-5; TRBD2 matches at 9 bases. V was pared by 1 base and J by 5 bases, with 9 bases of the junction left unmatched. The CDR3 totals 16 residues. Germline V gives CDR1 SGDLS, CDR2 YYNGEE. This CDR3 reads CASSVTLAGGLETQYF. CDR3 sequence (DNA): TGTGCCAGCAGCGTAACTTTGGCGGGAGGGCTGGAGACCCAGTACTTC.

V gene TRBV7-2 combines with J gene TRBJ2-3, with 12 bases that match TRBD2. Per the germline V gene, CDR1 is SGHTA and CDR2 is FQGNSA. Trimming removed 8 bases from V and 10 bases from J; junction bases left unmatched: 13. The length of the CDR3 is 15 residues. The CDR3 nucleotides read TGTGCCAGCCCGGGACTAGCGGGTGCCGGGGGGGCGCAGTATTTT. It is translated as CASPGLAGAGGAQYF.

Only a few counts were recorded for this clone. The V call is TRBV2, the J call TRBJ1-1; 8 bases are shared with TRBD1. The germline CDR1 and CDR2 sequences are SNHLY and FYNNEI. CDR3 length: 15 amino acids. Trimming took 4 bases from V and 1 from J; bases not matched to a gene: 5. Here the CDR3 DNA reads TGTGCCAGCAGTGGAGGGACAGGAAAGAACACTGAAGCTTTCTTT. It codes for CASSGGTGKNTEAFF.

V gene TRBV5-1 combines with J gene TRBJ2-1, with D perhaps matching TRBD2 (6 bases). The CDR3 covers 18 residues. Per the germline V gene, CDR1 is SGHRS and CDR2 is YFSETQ. V was shortened by 0 bases and J by 0 bases, with 16 bases between the two germline ends. The CDR3 region is CASSLASIRGSSYNEQFF. Written as DNA, the CDR3 is TGCGCCAGCAGCTTGGCCAGTATACGGGGGAGCTCCTACAATGAGCAGTTCTTC.

The V and J genes are TRBV27 and TRBJ1-4, with D maybe TRBD1 (5 bases). Between the trimmed V and J ends, which lost 5 bases and 4 bases, there was a span of 14 bases. Germline CDR1 reads MNHEY; CDR2 reads SMNVEV (reference sequence). The CDR3 spans 15 residues. CDR3 amino acids: CASSALGEGNEKLFF. The DNA of the CDR3 is TGTGCCAGCAGTGCCCTAGGGGAGGGTAATGAAAAACTGTTTTTT.

The chain has TRBV7-3 and TRBJ2-7; tentative D call: TRBD1 (6 bases). The CDR3 contains 16 residues. Trimming removed 4 bases at V and 2 bases at J, with 18 bases between. Germline loops: CDR1 SGHTA, CDR2 FQGTGA. The CDR3 region is CASSSAPGQLPYEQYF. The CDR3 DNA reads TGTGCCAGCAGCTCAGCCCCAGGACAGTTACCCTACGAGCAGTACTTC.

This chain links TRBV24-1 with TRBJ2-3; 11 bases agree with TRBD2. The CDR3 has 16 residues. V shed 4 bases, J shed 9 bases, and the junction held 11 bases outside the gene matches. Germline V gene data show CDR1 as KGHDR and CDR2 as SFDVKD. This chain's CDR3 is CATSEPGLAEGGTQYF. The CDR3 DNA reads as TGTGCCACCAGTGAACCGGGACTAGCGGAGGGGGGGACGCAGTATTTT.

The chain employs TRBV6-4 and TRBJ2-5; 12 nucleotides match TRBD2. The CDR3 totals 19 residues. In germline, CDR1 is MRHNA, CDR2 SNTAGT. J was trimmed by 4 bases and V by 0 bases; bases with no gene match: 12. In DNA form, the CDR3 reads TGTGCCAGCAGTGACTCGAAAACTAGCGGGGGGTGTGAAGGAGAGACCCAGTACTTC. It translates to CASSDSKTSGGCEGETQYF.

The chain uses TRBV11-1 and TRBJ1-4; D gene unclear. Germline V gene sequence: CDR1 SGHAT, CDR2 FQDESV (reference sequence). The CDR3 extends over 13 amino acids. Trimming removed 6 bases from V and 7 bases from J, with 12 bases in between. In DNA form, the CDR3 reads TGTGCCAGCAGACAAAAGAGGAGTGAAAAACTGTTTTTT. Translated, it gives CASRQKRSEKLFF.

This clone was seen more than once but under ten times. The V and J genes are TRBV3-1 (or the pseudogene TRBV3-2) and TRBJ1-2; TRBD1 might be the D (5 bases). Trimming left V 3 bases short and J 4 bases short, with 15 bases between. Germline V gives CDR1 LGHDT, CDR2 YNNKEL (reference sequence). The CDR3 totals 15 residues. CDR3 bases: TGTGCCAGCAGCCATGGCGACAGCGACGCCTATGGCTACACCTTC. The encoded protein is CASSHGDSDAYGYTF.

V is TRBV7-9 and J is TRBJ2-1; TRBD2 might be the D (5 bases). Germline V gives CDR1 SEHNR, CDR2 FQNEAQ (reference sequence). This CDR3 comprises 12 residues. Trimming pared 5 bases from V and 15 bases from J, leaving 17 bases between. In DNA form, the CDR3 reads TGTGCCAGCAGCGTCGACCGGGATATGGGGTTCTTC. Its protein is CASSVDRDMGFF.

The chain employs TRBV5-1 and TRBJ1-1; D call uncertain. This CDR3 comprises 14 residues. With 0 bases removed from V and 3 bases from J, the gap between germline ends came to 9 bases. From germline, CDR1 is SGHRS and CDR2 YFSETQ. In DNA form, the CDR3 reads TGCGCCAGCAGCTTGGTTAAGGCGGACACTGAAGCTTTCTTT. Protein product: CASSLVKADTEAFF.

The rearrangement links TRBV4-3 to TRBJ1-3; perhaps TRBD1 as D (5 bases). CDR3 size: 13 residues. The germline V and J ends were trimmed by 6 bases and 3 bases, with 9 bases remaining between them. The V gene's germline CDR1 is LGHNA and CDR2 YSLEER. CDR3 loop: CASSQGGGNTIYF. The CDR3 DNA sequence: TGCGCCAGCAGTCAGGGAGGTGGAAACACCATATATTTT.

The chain links TRBV6-6 to TRBJ1-2, with 8 nucleotides matching TRBD1. Losses at the gene ends were 5 bases for V and 7 bases for J; bases not matched to a gene: 18. Looked up from germline, CDR1 is MNHNY and CDR2 is SVGAGI (reference sequence). The CDR3 extends over 17 amino acids. CDR3 bases: TGTGCCAGCAGTCGCAAATTTTTCGACAGGGGAAAGGGTGGCTACACCTTC. As protein: CASSRKFFDRGKGGYTF.

The gene calls are TRBV3-1 (or the pseudogene TRBV3-2) and TRBJ2-5; a weak D match, TRBD2 (5 bases). Per the germline V gene, CDR1 is LGHDT and CDR2 is YNNKEL (reference sequence). The CDR3 has 13 amino acids. The V end was cut by 3 bases, the J end by 5 bases, with 10 bases between. CDR3 in amino acids: CASSQGGSETQYF. The CDR3 DNA is TGTGCCAGCAGCCAGGGTGGGAGCGAGACCCAGTACTTC.

The chain links TRBV2 to TRBJ2-1; TRBD1 agrees at 9 bases. The CDR3 loop spans 15 amino acids. Germline CDR1 is SNHLY and CDR2 is FYNNEI. Unmatched junction bases numbered 7, after V lost 6 bases and J lost 4 bases. The CDR3 loop is CASRSGTGIYNEQFF. DNA of the CDR3: TGTGCCAGCAGGTCCGGGACAGGGATTTACAATGAGCAGTTCTTC.

J is TRBJ1-1 and V is TRBV2; D is unclear. The V gene lost 6 bases and the J gene lost 3 bases, with 11 bases spanning the gap. The germline V gene encodes CDR1 SNHLY and CDR2 FYNNEI. The CDR3 runs 13 residues. The CDR3 sequence: CASSAASDTEAFF. The DNA of the CDR3 is TGTGCCAGCAGCGCGGCGAGTGACACTGAAGCTTTCTTT.

V usage is TRBV6-2 or TRBV6-3 and J usage is TRBJ2-3; TRBD2 matches at 11 bases. V shed 8 bases, J shed 7 bases, and the junction held 11 bases outside the gene matches. The CDR3 sequence is 15 residues long. Per the germline V gene, CDR1 is MNHEY and CDR2 is SVGEGT. The CDR3 bases are TGTGCCAGCCGCCCTAGCGGGGGGTCATTAAATACGCAGTATTTT. Its translation is CASRPSGGSLNTQYF.

The V call is TRBV9, the J call TRBJ2-3, with 8 bases aligning to TRBD2. This CDR3 comprises 16 residues. The germline gives CDR1 SGDLS, CDR2 YYNGEE. J gave up 0 bases and V 5 bases, and 8 bases lay outside the gene matches. The CDR3 sequence is CASSFNSGTSTDTQYF. DNA of the CDR3: TGTGCCAGCAGTTTCAATAGCGGGACTAGCACAGATACGCAGTATTTT.

The chain is built from TRBV6-2 or TRBV6-3 and TRBJ2-7, with 7 nucleotides matching TRBD1. CDR3 length equals 11 residues. Trimming cost V 5 bases and J 9 bases; bases outside gene matches: 4. Germline V gene sequence: CDR1 MNHEY, CDR2 SVGEGT. The CDR3 region has the DNA TGTGCCAGCAGTCGACAGGGTGGGCAGTACTTC. This encodes CASSRQGGQYF.

The rearrangement links TRBV7-2 to TRBJ2-7; TRBD2 agrees at 12 bases. Per germline, CDR1 SGHTA and CDR2 FQGNSA. This CDR3 region has 16 residues. Trimming cost V 6 bases and J 5 bases; bases outside gene matches: 11. CDR3 amino acids: CASRTSLAGGPHEQYF. The CDR3 region has the DNA TGTGCCAGCAGAACATCCCTAGCGGGAGGGCCCCACGAGCAGTACTTC.

This chain joins TRBV28 and TRBJ1-2, with a weak D call TRBD1 (5 bases). The CDR3 consists of 13 residues. CDR1 is MDHEN and CDR2 is SYDVKM in the germline V gene. V was trimmed by 7 bases and J by 8 bases, leaving 17 bases between them. CDR3 bases: TGTGCCAGCAATAGTGGCAGGGTGCAGGGCTACACCTTC. It codes for CASNSGRVQGYTF.

This clone turned up a few times. The CDR3 sequence is CASSPLQGTGNTIYF. The CDR3 DNA reads as TGTGCCAGCTCACCGCTACAGGGGACTGGAAACACCATATATTTT. The chain is built from TRBV18 and TRBJ1-3; 7 positions agree with TRBD1. This CDR3 has 15 residues. The germline V gene has CDR1 KGHSH and CDR2 LQKENI. Trimming removed 3 bases from V and 2 bases from J; junction bases left unmatched: 4.

The chain uses TRBV29-1 and TRBJ1-1, with TRBD1 matching over 9 bases. The CDR3 has 17 amino acids. Germline CDR1 and CDR2: SQVTM and ANQGSEA. The V and J ends lost 3 bases and 1 base, in that order; junction bases with no gene match: 12. CDR3 sequence (DNA): TGCAGCGTTGACCGTCCCGGACAGGGGTCGGGGAACACTGAAGCTTTCTTT. Encoded protein: CSVDRPGQGSGNTEAFF.

The chain recombines TRBV29-1 with TRBJ1-3; the match to TRBD1 covers 8 bases. With V trimmed by 4 bases and J by 5 bases, 7 bases remained unmatched. CDR3 length: 14 residues. CDR1 SQVTM and CDR2 ANQGSEA come from the germline V gene. The CDR3 protein is CSVAAQGARNTIYF. CDR3 in DNA: TGCAGCGTTGCAGCCCAGGGGGCTAGAAACACCATATATTTT.

This chain connects TRBV18 to TRBJ1-2; 12 nucleotides match TRBD1. Looked up from germline, CDR1 is KGHSH and CDR2 is LQKENI. With 6 bases clipped from V and 1 base from J, the junction kept 9 bases outside the gene matches. There are 17 residues in the CDR3. The CDR3 here is CASSLGTGGSVNYGYTF. As DNA, the CDR3 is TGTGCCAGCTCCCTCGGGACAGGGGGCTCCGTTAACTATGGCTACACCTTC.

The V and J genes are TRBV18 and TRBJ1-5; no clear D. Germline V gene sequence: CDR1 KGHSH, CDR2 LQKENI. V lost 1 base and J lost 4, with 8 bases in between. This CDR3 region has 14 residues. CDR3 in DNA: TGTGCCAGCTCACCACTCGGTCGGAATCAGCCCCAGCATTTT. Its translation is CASSPLGRNQPQHF.